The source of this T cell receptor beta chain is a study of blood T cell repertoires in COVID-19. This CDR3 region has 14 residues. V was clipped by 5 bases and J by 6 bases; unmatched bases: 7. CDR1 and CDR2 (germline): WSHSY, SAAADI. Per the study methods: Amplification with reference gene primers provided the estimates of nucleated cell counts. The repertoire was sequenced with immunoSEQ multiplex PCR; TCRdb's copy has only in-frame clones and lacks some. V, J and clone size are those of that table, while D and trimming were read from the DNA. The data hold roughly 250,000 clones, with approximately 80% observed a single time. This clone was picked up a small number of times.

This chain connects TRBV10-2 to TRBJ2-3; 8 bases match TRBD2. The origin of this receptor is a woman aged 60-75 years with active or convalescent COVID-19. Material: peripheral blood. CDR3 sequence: CASSPAGGADTQYF. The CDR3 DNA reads TGCGCCAGCAGTCCGGCGGGAGGTGCGGATACGCAGTATTTT.